Following are 5 T cell receptor beta chains from one sample sequenced in a study of blood T cell repertoires in COVID-19. The data were produced by immunoSEQ multiplex PCR, yet TCRdb's version contains in-frame clones alone and is incomplete. The sample has about 280,000 clones; around 87% are singletons. The sequencing input was peripheral blood. The receptors were gathered from a woman aged 25 to 45 who had recovered from COVID-19.

The chain is built from TRBV12-5 and TRBJ1-6, with TRBD1 matching 8 bases. The V and J ends lost 6 bases and 4 bases, in that order; junction bases with no gene match: 11. The germline CDR1 and CDR2 sequences are LGHNT and FRNRAP. The CDR3 is 17 residues long. This CDR3 is CASGLTGGSFYNSPLHF. The CDR3 region has the DNA TGTGCTAGTGGGCTCACAGGGGGGAGCTTTTATAATTCACCCCTCCACTTT.

The rearrangement joins TRBV5-4 to TRBJ2-7, with TRBD1 matching 10 bases. Germline-derived CDR1 and CDR2 are SGHNT and YYREEE (reference sequence). V dropped 5 bases and J dropped 6; count of bases not matched to a gene: 5. The length of the CDR3 is 13 residues. The CDR3 coding sequence is TGTGCCAGCAGACGACAGGGGGCAAGCGAGCAGTACTTC. Residues: CASRRQGASEQYF. The full variable domain, with the rest looked up from reference TRBV5-4 and TRBJ2-7, is ETGVTQSPTHLIKTRGQQVTLRCSSQSGHNTVSWYQQALGQGPQFIFQYYREEENGRGNFPPRFSGLQFPNYSSELNVNALELDDSALYLCASRRQGASEQYFGPGTRLTVT.

The rearrangement uses TRBV6-5 and TRBJ1-1, with D possibly TRBD1 on 5 matching bases. The CDR3 is 12 residues long. Per germline, CDR1 MNHEY and CDR2 SVGAGI. Trimming left V 7 bases short and J 7 bases short, with 13 bases between. DNA of the CDR3: TGTGCCAGCATTCTGGGGCAGGGTGAAGCTTTCTTT. Translation: CASILGQGEAFF.

This rearrangement joins TRBV10-3 to TRBJ2-1; TRBD1 aligns across 8 bases. V shed 0 bases and J 8 bases; nucleotides not matched to a gene: 3. The CDR3 runs to 14 residues. The germline V gene encodes CDR1 ENHRY and CDR2 SYGVKD. The CDR3 reads CAISESTGVDEQFF. The CDR3 DNA reads as TGTGCCATCAGTGAGTCGACAGGGGTGGATGAGCAGTTCTTC.

The rearrangement uses TRBV27 and TRBJ2-7; D remains unclear. Germline values: CDR1 MNHEY, CDR2 SMNVEV (reference sequence). The CDR3 loop spans 12 amino acids. The ends were cut back, 4 bases at V and 7 bases at J, with 11 bases in the middle. This CDR3 is CASSYGSGEQYF. The CDR3 DNA reads as TGTGCCAGCAGTTACGGGTCCGGAGAGCAGTACTTC.